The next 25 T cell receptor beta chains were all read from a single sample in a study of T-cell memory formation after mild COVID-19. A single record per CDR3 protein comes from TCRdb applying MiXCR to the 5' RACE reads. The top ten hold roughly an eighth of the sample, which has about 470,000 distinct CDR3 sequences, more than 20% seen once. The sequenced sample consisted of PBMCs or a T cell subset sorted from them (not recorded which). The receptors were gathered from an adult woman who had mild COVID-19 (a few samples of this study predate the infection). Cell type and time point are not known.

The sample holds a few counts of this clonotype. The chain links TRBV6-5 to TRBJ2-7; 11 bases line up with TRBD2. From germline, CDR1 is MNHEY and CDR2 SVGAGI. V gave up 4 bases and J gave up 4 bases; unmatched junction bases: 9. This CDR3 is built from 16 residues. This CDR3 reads CASSFTSGGQRYEQYF. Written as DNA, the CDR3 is TGTGCCAGCAGTTTTACTAGCGGGGGACAACGATACGAGCAGTACTTC.

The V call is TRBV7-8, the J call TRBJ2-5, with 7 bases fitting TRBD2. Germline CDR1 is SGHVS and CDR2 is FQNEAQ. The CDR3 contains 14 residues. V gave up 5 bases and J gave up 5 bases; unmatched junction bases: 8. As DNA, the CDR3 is TGTGCCAGCAGCCGGCCGACTAGCTCGGAGACCCAGTACTTC. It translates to CASSRPTSSETQYF.

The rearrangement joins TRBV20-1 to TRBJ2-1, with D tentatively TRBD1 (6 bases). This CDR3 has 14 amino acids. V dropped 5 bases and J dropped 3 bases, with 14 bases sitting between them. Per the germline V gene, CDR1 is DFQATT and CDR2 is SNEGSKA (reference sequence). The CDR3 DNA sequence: TGCAGTGCTGTCCCGGGACACCGCTACAATGAGCAGTTCTTC. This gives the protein CSAVPGHRYNEQFF.

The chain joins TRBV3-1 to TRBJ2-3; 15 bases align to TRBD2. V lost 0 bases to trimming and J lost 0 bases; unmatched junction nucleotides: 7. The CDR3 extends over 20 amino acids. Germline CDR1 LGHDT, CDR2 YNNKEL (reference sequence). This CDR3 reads CASSQEGLAGGTPSTDTQYF. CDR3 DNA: TGTGCCAGCAGCCAAGAGGGACTAGCGGGGGGTACGCCCAGCACAGATACGCAGTATTTT.

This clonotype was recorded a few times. The CDR3 loop reads CSARGTSGRADTDTQYF. In nucleotides, the CDR3 is TGCAGTGCTAGAGGGACTAGCGGGAGGGCCGACACAGATACGCAGTATTTT. The V and J genes are TRBV20-1 and TRBJ2-3, with 15 bases that match TRBD2. Losses at the gene ends were 1 base for V and 2 bases for J; bases not matched to a gene: 4. Germline loops: CDR1 DFQATT, CDR2 SNEGSKA (reference sequence). CDR3 size: 17 residues.

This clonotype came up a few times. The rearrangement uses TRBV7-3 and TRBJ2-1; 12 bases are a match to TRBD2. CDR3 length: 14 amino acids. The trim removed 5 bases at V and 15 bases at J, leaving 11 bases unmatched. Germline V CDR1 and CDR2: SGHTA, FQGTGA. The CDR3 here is CASSPGLAGLGLFF. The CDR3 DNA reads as TGTGCCAGCAGCCCAGGACTAGCGGGATTAGGGCTGTTCTTC.

This chain's CDR3 is CASTAGTGFSEQYF. DNA for the CDR3: TGTGCCAGCACCGCCGGGACAGGGTTTTCCGAGCAGTACTTC. The V and J genes are TRBV12-3 or TRBV12-4 and TRBJ2-7, with TRBD1 identical over 9 bases. The CDR3 consists of 14 residues. The trim removed 7 bases at V and 6 bases at J, leaving 10 bases unmatched.

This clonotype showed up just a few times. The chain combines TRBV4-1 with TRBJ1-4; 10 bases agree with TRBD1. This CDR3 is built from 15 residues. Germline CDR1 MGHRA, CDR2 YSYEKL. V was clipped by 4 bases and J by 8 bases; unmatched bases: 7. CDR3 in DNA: TGCGCCAGCAGCCCTCAAGGGACAGGGGACGAAAAACTGTTTTTT. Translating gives CASSPQGTGDEKLFF.

DNA for the CDR3: TGTGCCAGCAGTTCTATACAGGGGGTGGCTTCCGAGCAGTACTTC. The encoded protein is CASSSIQGVASEQYF. The chain recombines TRBV6-5 with TRBJ2-7; 8 nucleotides align to TRBD1. CDR1 is MNHEY and CDR2 is SVGAGI in the germline V gene. The length of the CDR3 is 15 residues. Unmatched junction bases numbered 11, after V lost 4 bases and J lost 6 bases.

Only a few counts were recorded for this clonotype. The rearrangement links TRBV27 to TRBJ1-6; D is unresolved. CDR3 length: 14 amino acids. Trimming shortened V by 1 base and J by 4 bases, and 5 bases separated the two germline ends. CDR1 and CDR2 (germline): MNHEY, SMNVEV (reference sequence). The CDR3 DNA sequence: TGTGCCAGCAGTTTATGGCCTTATAATTCACCCCTCCACTTT. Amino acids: CASSLWPYNSPLHF.

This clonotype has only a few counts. The CDR3: CASFNGGYNEQFF. CDR3 coding DNA: TGCGCCAGCTTTAACGGGGGTTACAATGAGCAGTTCTTC. This rearrangement joins TRBV5-1 to TRBJ2-1; weak D call: TRBD2 (6 bases). CDR1 and CDR2 (germline): SGHRS, YFSETQ. Trimming removed 7 bases at V and 4 bases at J, with 12 bases between. CDR3 length equals 13 residues.

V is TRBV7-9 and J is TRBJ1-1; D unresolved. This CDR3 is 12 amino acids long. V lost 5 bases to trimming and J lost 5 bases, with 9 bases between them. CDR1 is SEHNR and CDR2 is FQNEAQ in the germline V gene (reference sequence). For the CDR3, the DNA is TGTGCCAGCAGCACCCCGCCTACTGAAGCTTTCTTT. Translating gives CASSTPPTEAFF.

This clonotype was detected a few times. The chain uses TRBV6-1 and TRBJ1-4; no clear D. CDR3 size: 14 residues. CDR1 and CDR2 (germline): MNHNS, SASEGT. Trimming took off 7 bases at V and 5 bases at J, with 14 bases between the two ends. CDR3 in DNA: TGTGCCAGCAATAGCGGCAAGGAAAATGAAAAACTGTTTTTT. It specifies CASNSGKENEKLFF.

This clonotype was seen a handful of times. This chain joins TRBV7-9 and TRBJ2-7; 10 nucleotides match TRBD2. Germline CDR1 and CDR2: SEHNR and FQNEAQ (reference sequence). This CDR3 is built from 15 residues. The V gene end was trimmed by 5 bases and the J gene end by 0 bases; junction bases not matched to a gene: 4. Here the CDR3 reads CASSAGLADSYEQYF. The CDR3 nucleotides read TGTGCCAGCAGCGCCGGACTAGCGGACTCCTACGAGCAGTACTTC.

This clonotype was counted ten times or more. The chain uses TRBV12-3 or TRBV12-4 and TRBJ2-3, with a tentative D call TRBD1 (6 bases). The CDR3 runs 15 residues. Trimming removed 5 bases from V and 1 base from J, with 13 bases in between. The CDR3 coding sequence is TGTGCCAGCAGTAGTACAGGGATGGGCACAGATACGCAGTATTTT. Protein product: CASSSTGMGTDTQYF.

The CDR3 sequence: CASSIQGDEQFF. CDR3 nucleotides: TGTGCCAGTAGTATTCAAGGCGATGAGCAGTTCTTC. The gene calls are TRBV19 and TRBJ2-1; D gene unclear. This CDR3 spans 12 amino acids. Between the trimmed V and J ends, which lost 3 bases and 8 bases, there was a span of 8 bases. Germline V lookup: CDR1 LNHDA, CDR2 SQIVND (reference sequence).

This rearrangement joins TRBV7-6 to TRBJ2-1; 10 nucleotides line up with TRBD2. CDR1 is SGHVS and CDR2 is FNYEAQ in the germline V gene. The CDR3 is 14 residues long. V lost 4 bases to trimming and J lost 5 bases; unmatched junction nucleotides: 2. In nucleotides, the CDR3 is TGTGCCAGCAGCTCTAGCGGGAGAGACAATGAGCAGTTCTTC. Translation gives CASSSSGRDNEQFF.

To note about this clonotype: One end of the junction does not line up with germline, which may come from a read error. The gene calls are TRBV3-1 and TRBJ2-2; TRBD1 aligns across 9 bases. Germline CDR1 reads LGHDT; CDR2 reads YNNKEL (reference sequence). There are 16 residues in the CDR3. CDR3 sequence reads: CASRQDWDRAAGELFF. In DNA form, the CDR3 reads TGTGCCAGCAGGCAAGATTGGGACAGGGCGGCCGGGGAGCTGTTTTTT.

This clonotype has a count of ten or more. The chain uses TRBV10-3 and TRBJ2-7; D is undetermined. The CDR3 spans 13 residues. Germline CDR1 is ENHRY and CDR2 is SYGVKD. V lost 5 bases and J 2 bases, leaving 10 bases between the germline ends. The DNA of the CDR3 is TGTGCCATCAGTTCCAGCCTAACCTACGAGCAGTACTTC. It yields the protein CAISSSLTYEQYF.

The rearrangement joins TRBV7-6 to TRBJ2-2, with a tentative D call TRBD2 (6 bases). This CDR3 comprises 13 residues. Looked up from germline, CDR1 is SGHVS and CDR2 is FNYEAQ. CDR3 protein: CPQEGDYTGELFF. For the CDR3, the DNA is TGTCCCCAGGAGGGCGATTACACCGGGGAGCTGTTTTTT.

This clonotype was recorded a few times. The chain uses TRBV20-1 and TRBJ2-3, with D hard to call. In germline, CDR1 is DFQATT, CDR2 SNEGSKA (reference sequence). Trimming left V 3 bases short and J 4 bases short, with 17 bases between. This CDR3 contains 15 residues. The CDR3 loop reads CSASRIGGPSDTQYF. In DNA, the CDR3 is TGCAGTGCTAGTCGGATCGGCGGACCCTCAGATACGCAGTATTTT.

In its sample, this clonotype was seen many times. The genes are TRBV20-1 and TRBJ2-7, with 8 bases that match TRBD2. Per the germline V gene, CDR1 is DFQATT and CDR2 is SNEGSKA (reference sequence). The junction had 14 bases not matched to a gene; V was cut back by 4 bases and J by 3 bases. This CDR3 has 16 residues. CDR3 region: CSATTGRAGVFYEQYF. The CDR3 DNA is TGCAGTGCTACTACCGGACGAGCGGGAGTTTTCTACGAGCAGTACTTC.

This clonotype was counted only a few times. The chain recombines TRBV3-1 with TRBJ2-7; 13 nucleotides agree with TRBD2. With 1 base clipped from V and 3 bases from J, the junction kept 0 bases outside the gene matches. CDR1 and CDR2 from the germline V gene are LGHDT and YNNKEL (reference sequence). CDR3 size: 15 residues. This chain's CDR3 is CASSQGTSGSYEQYF. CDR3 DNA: TGTGCCAGCAGCCAAGGGACTAGCGGGAGCTACGAGCAGTACTTC.

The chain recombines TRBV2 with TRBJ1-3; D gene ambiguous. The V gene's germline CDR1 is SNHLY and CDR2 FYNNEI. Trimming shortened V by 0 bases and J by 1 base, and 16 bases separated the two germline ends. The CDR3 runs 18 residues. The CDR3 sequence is CASSEAEAVSPSGNTIYF. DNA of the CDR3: TGTGCCAGCAGTGAAGCGGAGGCAGTCTCACCTTCTGGAAACACCATATATTTT.

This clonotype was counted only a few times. CDR3 nucleotide sequence: TGTGCCAGCAGTTTCCGTAGCAATCAGCCCCAGCATTTT. Translated, it gives CASSFRSNQPQHF. The rearrangement links TRBV12-3 or TRBV12-4 to TRBJ1-5; no reliable D call. The ends were cut back, 3 bases at V and 0 bases at J, with 3 bases in the middle. CDR3 size: 13 residues.